The sequence of this T cell receptor (beta chain) was determined in a study of early T cells in non-severe SARS-CoV-2 infection listed by TCRdb under 2021. The study in broad terms: Bulk RNA from unsorted whole blood was used for TCR sequencing, so alpha and beta chains could not be paired.

As to this clonotype: Its antigen remains undetermined. Base qualities were left out, and no much larger clone turns up one base away.

Receptor libraries were prepared by 5' RACE. Sequencer: NextSeq 500. In the TCR library protocol, unique molecular identifiers were attached to individual cDNA molecules to correct for PCR bias and sequencing error. Both TCR alpha and beta chains were sequenced, and tight co-correlation was observed between alpha and beta sequence abundances in each sample. Processing in the source paper ran as follows. V gene, J gene and CDR3 annotation of TCR sequences was performed with Decombinator V4. TCRs were defined as expanded if a significant change between any two time points was detected under a Poisson model with p below 0.0001. TCR abundances were normalised to the total number of TCRs sequenced per sample and expressed as counts per million. TRAV1-2 paired with TRAJ12, TRAJ20 or TRAJ33 defined MAIT TCRs, while TRAV10 paired with TRAJ18 defined iNKT TCRs. VDJdb, accessed 1 November 2021, was searched for CMV, EBV and SARS-CoV-2 annotated TCRs, with TCRs annotated for multiple antigens excluded. In-frame beta chains were kept once TCRdb had trimmed the public reads at Q25 with fastp and called clones with MiXCR. All rows with the same CDR3 protein become a single entry with the most common DNA and genes. These V and J calls originate from TCRdb's pipeline instead of the authors' own analysis. This sample is represented by about 60,000 distinct CDR3 sequences; about 11% of them were singletons. The top ten constitute just under 3% of the sample.

For this chain, trimming is 8 bases at the V end and 7 bases at the J end, and the number of junction bases without a gene match is 5. CDR1 LGHDT and CDR2 YNNKEL are derived from the germline V gene (reference sequence). Its CDR3 holds 12 amino acids, cysteine through phenylalanine. CDR3 DNA only is kept here, 36 bases in frame from base 1. What the study reported, not specific to this receptor: Matching against VDJdb was skewed toward anti-spike CD8 responses, likely underestimated virus-specific expansions, and missed private and CD4 specificities.

Set within a cohort of healthcare workers in London, UK, this nested case-control study involved weekly PCR testing of nasopharyngeal swabs along with blood sampling. Healthcare workers were enrolled in the week of the UK lockdown, from 23 to 31 March 2020, and were followed every week for up to roughly 16 weeks. Recombination linked TRBV3-1 to TRBJ2-1; 7 central nucleotides agree with TRBD1. The receptor's source is an adult who was a healthcare worker with PCR-confirmed SARS-CoV-2 infection or an uninfected control (not recorded which). This sample comprised whole blood, obtained at baseline. The nucleotides read TGTGCCAGCCGGGGACAGACAAATGAGCAGTTCTTC. Protein translation: CASRGQTNEQFF.